Listed below are T cell receptor beta chains from one sample, sequenced in a study of T cell changes during pregnancy in multiple sclerosis. Sequencing was performed with immunoSEQ multiplex PCR; in TCRdb, only in-frame clones are kept and a portion is missing. This sample has some 80,000 clones, with approximately 93% found just once. The specimen was CD4+ T cells from peripheral blood mononuclear cells, collected after pregnancy. All receptors derive from a female donor with multiple sclerosis, enrolled in a pregnancy study. Each CDR3 is given with its conserved first and last residue. The D gene is left open where the match is weak.

DNA: TGTGCCAGCAGCTTTGAATCCCGACTAGCGGGAGTGAGCAGCAGGCAGTTCTTC; CDR3: CASSFESRLAGVSSRQFF; J: TRBJ2-1; D: TRBD2; V: TRBV11-2
DNA: TGTGCCAGCAGCCCAGAACCCACCGGGGAGCTGTTTTTT; CDR3: CASSPEPTGELFF; J: TRBJ2-2; D: -; V: TRBV7-2
DNA: TGTGCCAGCAGCTTGGGACTAATACAAGAGACCCAGTACTTC; CDR3: CASSLGLIQETQYF; J: TRBJ2-5; D: -; V: TRBV5-4
DNA: TGTGCCAGCAGGCTACAGGGGGCCTATGGCTACACCTTC; CDR3: CASRLQGAYGYTF; J: TRBJ1-2; D: TRBD1; V: TRBV6-5
DNA: TGTGCCAGCAGTGAACTCGTGACTAGCTATGAGCAGTTCTTC; CDR3: CASSELVTSYEQFF; J: TRBJ2-1; D: TRBD2; V: TRBV6-1
DNA: TGTGCCAGCAGAGCGCTAGCGGGAGGGAGCACAGATACGCAGTATTTT; CDR3: CASRALAGGSTDTQYF; J: TRBJ2-3; D: TRBD2; V: TRBV27
DNA: TGTGCTAGTGGTTTGGGCCCACAGGATCGTCATGGCTACACCTTC; CDR3: CASGLGPQDRHGYTF; J: TRBJ1-2; D: -; V: TRBV12-5
DNA: TGTGCCAGCAAGCGGGACACGCAGTCCGAGCAGTACTTC; CDR3: CASKRDTQSEQYF; J: TRBJ2-7; D: -; V: TRBV25-1
DNA: TGTGCCATCTCGGGCGGGCCGAAACGGGGGTACATTCAGTACTTC; CDR3: CAISGGPKRGYIQYF; J: TRBJ2-4; D: -; V: TRBV10-3
DNA: TGTGCCAGTACCCACCCACAGGGGATTCAGCCCCAGCATTTT; CDR3: CASTHPQGIQPQHF; J: TRBJ1-5; D: TRBD1; V: TRBV19
DNA: TGTGCCAGCAGCCCCCGGGACATTCAAGAGACCCAGTACTTC; CDR3: CASSPRDIQETQYF; J: TRBJ2-5; D: -; V: TRBV7-9
DNA: TGTGCCAGCAGTAACCTAGCGGGAGTTGAGTTTGAGACCCAGTACTTC; CDR3: CASSNLAGVEFETQYF; J: TRBJ2-5; D: TRBD2; V: TRBV6-6
DNA: TGTGCCAGCTCACAGGGGGCGGGAGAGCAGTACTTC; CDR3: CASSQGAGEQYF; J: TRBJ2-7; D: -; V: TRBV18
DNA: TGTGCCAGCGCCGGGGGGGGCTCTTGGCTAGCGGCTTACAATGAGCAGTTCTTC; CDR3: CASAGGGSWLAAYNEQFF; J: TRBJ2-1; D: TRBD2; V: TRBV11-2
DNA: TGTGCCAGCAGTTACACAGGGCGCAATCAGCCCCAGCATTTT; CDR3: CASSYTGRNQPQHF; J: TRBJ1-5; D: -; V: TRBV6-5
DNA: TGTGCCAGCAGTGGATTAAGGGGGGGTACCGGGGAGCTGTTTTTT; CDR3: CASSGLRGGTGELFF; J: TRBJ2-2; D: -; V: TRBV6-1
DNA: TGTGCCAGCAGACTACAGGGACAGGGGTCCAACTATGGCTACACCTTC; CDR3: CASRLQGQGSNYGYTF; J: TRBJ1-2; D: TRBD1; V: TRBV27
DNA: TGTGCCAGCAGGACTACCAACAACTACAATGAGCAGTTCTTC; CDR3: CASRTTNNYNEQFF; J: TRBJ2-1; D: -; V: TRBV11-2
DNA: TGCGCCAGCAGCTTTTTCAGCTCCTACAATGAGCAGTTCTTC; CDR3: CASSFFSSYNEQFF; J: TRBJ2-1; D: -; V: TRBV5-1
DNA: TGTGCCAGCAGCGTAGGGATGACAGGGTCGATGGGTGAAGCTTTCTTT; CDR3: CASSVGMTGSMGEAFF; J: TRBJ1-1; D: TRBD1; V: TRBV9
DNA: TGTGCCATCAGGGAGGCCCCGCCGGTCCATGAGCAGTTCTTC; CDR3: CAIREAPPVHEQFF; J: TRBJ2-1; D: -; V: TRBV10-3
DNA: TGTGCCAGCAGACAAACGGGTGAAGCAGATACGCAGTATTTT; CDR3: CASRQTGEADTQYF; J: TRBJ2-3; D: -; V: TRBV13
DNA: TGTGCCAGCAGCTTAGTCAGGGGGCAGGTTGAGCAGTTCTTC; CDR3: CASSLVRGQVEQFF; J: TRBJ2-1; D: TRBD1; V: TRBV7-2
DNA: TGTGCCTGGAGAGTGGCGGGACCGCTGAGCTCCTACGAGCAGTACTTC; CDR3: CAWRVAGPLSSYEQYF; J: TRBJ2-7; D: -; V: TRBV30
DNA: TGTGCCAGCAGGGAACAGGTCGTAAGCACAGATACGCAGTATTTT; CDR3: CASREQVVSTDTQYF; J: TRBJ2-3; D: -; V: TRBV27
DNA: TGTGCCAGCAGTCAGGCCCCTAGCGGCGTAGATACGCAGTATTTT; CDR3: CASSQAPSGVDTQYF; J: TRBJ2-3; D: TRBD2; V: TRBV6-5
DNA: TGTGCCAGCAGCGTAGCAGCGGGAGGGTACGAGCAGTACTTC; CDR3: CASSVAAGGYEQYF; J: TRBJ2-7; D: TRBD2; V: TRBV9
DNA: TGTGCCAGCAGGGTGGGGGGGAGGGATGAGCAGTTCTTC; CDR3: CASRVGGRDEQFF; J: TRBJ2-1; D: TRBD2; V: TRBV27
DNA: TGTGCCAGCAGTTTAAGTCAGGGCGGTAACACCGGGGAGCTGTTTTTT; CDR3: CASSLSQGGNTGELFF; J: TRBJ2-2; D: -; V: TRBV28